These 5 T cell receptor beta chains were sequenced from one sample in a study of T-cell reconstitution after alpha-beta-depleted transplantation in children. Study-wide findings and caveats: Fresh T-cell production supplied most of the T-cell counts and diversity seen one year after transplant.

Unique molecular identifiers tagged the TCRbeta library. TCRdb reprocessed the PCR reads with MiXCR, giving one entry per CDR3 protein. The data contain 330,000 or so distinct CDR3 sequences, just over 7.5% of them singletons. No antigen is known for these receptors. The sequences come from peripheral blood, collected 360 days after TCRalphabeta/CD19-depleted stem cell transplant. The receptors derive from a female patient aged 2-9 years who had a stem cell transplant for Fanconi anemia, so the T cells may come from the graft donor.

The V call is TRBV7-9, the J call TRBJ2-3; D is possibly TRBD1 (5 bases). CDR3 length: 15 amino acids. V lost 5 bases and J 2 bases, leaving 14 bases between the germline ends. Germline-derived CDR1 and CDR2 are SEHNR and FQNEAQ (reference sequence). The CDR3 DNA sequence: TGTGCCAGCAGCCCACTGAGACAGCCCACAGATACGCAGTATTTT. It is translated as CASSPLRQPTDTQYF.

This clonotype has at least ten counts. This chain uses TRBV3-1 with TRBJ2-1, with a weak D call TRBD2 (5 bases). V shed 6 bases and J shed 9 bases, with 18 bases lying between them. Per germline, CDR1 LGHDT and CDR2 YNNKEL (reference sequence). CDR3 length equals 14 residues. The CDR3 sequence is CASSLREGWGEQFF. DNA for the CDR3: TGTGCCAGCAGTCTTCGAGAGGGATGGGGTGAGCAGTTCTTC.

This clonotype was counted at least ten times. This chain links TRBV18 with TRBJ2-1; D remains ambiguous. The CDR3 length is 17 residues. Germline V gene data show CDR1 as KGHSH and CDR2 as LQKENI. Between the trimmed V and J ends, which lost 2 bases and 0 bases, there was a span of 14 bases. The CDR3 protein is CASSPSEPQYSYNEQFF. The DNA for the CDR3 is TGTGCCAGCTCACCATCGGAGCCACAGTACTCCTACAATGAGCAGTTCTTC.

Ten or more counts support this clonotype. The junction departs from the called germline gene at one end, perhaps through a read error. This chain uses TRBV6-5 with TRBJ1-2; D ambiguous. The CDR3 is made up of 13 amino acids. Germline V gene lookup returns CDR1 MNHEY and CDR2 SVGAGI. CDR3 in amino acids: CASSYSSPSRPSF. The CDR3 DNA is TGTGCCAGCAGTTACTCGAGCCCGAGCAGGCCATCGTTC.

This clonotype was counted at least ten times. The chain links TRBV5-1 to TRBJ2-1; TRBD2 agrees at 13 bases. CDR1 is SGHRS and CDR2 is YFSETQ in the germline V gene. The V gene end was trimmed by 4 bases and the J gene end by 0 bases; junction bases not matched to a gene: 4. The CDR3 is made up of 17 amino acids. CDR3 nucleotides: TGCGCCAGCAGCCCAAGGACTAGCGGGAGCTCCTACAATGAGCAGTTCTTC. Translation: CASSPRTSGSSYNEQFF.